One sample yielded the 20 T cell receptor beta chains listed below, sequenced in a study of blood T cell repertoires in COVID-19. This table comes from immunoSEQ multiplex PCR, and its TCRdb copy is limited to in-frame clones, with some not included. The sample records fewer than 350,000 clones, approximately 91% being singletons. Sequencing was performed on PBMCs or T cells enriched from blood (not recorded which). These receptors all come from a woman aged 25 to 39 who had been exposed to COVID-19.

This clone has a single count. This chain links TRBV5-1 with TRBJ2-7; TRBD2 might be the D (5 bases). V lost 6 bases, J lost 4 bases, and 17 bases lay in between. Germline V gene data show CDR1 as SGHRS and CDR2 as YFSETQ. This CDR3 contains 14 residues. The CDR3 coding sequence is TGCGCCAGCAACCGCGAGCCCGGCGGGTACGAGCAGTACTTC. It yields the protein CASNREPGGYEQYF.

The V gene is TRBV25-1, the J gene TRBJ2-1; 7 bases line up with TRBD1. Germline V gives CDR1 MGHDK, CDR2 SYGVNS. The CDR3 has 15 residues. The ends lost 4 bases at V and 4 bases at J; junction bases unmatched: 7. In DNA, the CDR3 is TGTGCCAGCAGTGGGATCCGGGACAGATACAATGAGCAGTTCTTC. Amino acids: CASSGIRDRYNEQFF.

V and J are TRBV7-9 and TRBJ1-1; no firm D call. Germline V lookup: CDR1 SEHNR, CDR2 FQNEAQ (reference sequence). V lost 2 bases to trimming and J lost 10 bases, with 17 bases between them. CDR3 length: 14 amino acids. CDR3 bases: TGTGCCAGCAGCTTAAATAGTGCAAGGAGAGCAGCTTTCTTT. Protein: CASSLNSARRAAFF. The whole variable domain, filled in from reference TRBV7-9 and TRBJ1-1, reads DTGVSQNPRHKITKRGQNVTFRCDPISEHNRLYWYRQTLGQGPEFLTYFQNEAQLEKSRLLSDRFSAERPKGSFSTLEIQRTEQGDSAMYLCASSLNSARRAAFFGQGTRLTVV.

With respect to this clone: The junction departs from the called germline gene at one end, perhaps through a read error. This sequence joins TRBV6-5 and TRBJ1-1; tentative D call: TRBD1 (6 bases). The CDR3 spans 15 residues. Germline CDR1 and CDR2: MNHEY and SVGAGI. This CDR3 reads CASSYEGHRNAEAFF. In DNA, the CDR3 is TGTGCCAGCAGTTATGAGGGACACCGGAACGCTGAAGCTTTCTTT.

This clone was detected only once. V usage is TRBV27 and J usage is TRBJ2-5, with TRBD1 matching 10 bases. V lost 3 bases, J lost 5 bases, and 6 bases stayed unmatched. From germline, CDR1 is MNHEY and CDR2 SMNVEV (reference sequence). CDR3 length equals 15 residues. CDR3 loop: CASSFLGQGVETQYF. CDR3 bases: TGTGCCAGCAGTTTCCTTGGACAGGGGGTGGAGACCCAGTACTTC.

This sequence joins TRBV9 and TRBJ2-5; 10 bases fit TRBD2. Germline CDR1 and CDR2: SGDLS and YYNGEE. The V and J ends lost 4 bases and 0 bases, in that order; junction bases with no gene match: 6. There are 16 residues in the CDR3. The CDR3 here is CASSPRTSGHQETQYF. CDR3 coding DNA: TGTGCCAGCAGCCCCCGGACTAGCGGCCACCAAGAGACCCAGTACTTC.

The count of this clone is one. The V gene is TRBV11-3, the J gene TRBJ2-1; D is possibly TRBD2 (5 bases). CDR1 and CDR2 (germline): SGHNT, YENEEA. Trimming removed 6 bases at V and 6 bases at J, with 24 bases between. The CDR3 is 17 residues long. CDR3 amino acids: CASSHLRGGREPNEQFF. In DNA, the CDR3 is TGTGCCAGCAGTCACCTACGCGGAGGTCGGGAACCCAATGAGCAGTTCTTC.

V is TRBV7-9 and J is TRBJ2-5; TRBD1 is a possible D gene (5 bases). The CDR3 consists of 14 residues. Germline CDR1 reads SEHNR; CDR2 reads FQNEAQ (reference sequence). Trimming took 6 bases from V and 3 from J, leaving 14 bases between them. The CDR3 DNA follows: TGTGCCAGCAGTATAACGCCAGGGAAAGAGACCCAGTACTTC. This gives the protein CASSITPGKETQYF.

The V and J genes are TRBV7-9 and TRBJ1-2; TRBD1 aligns across 10 bases. Trimming at V came to 5 bases and at J to 2 bases, leaving 5 bases not matched to a gene. Germline CDR1 SEHNR, CDR2 FQNEAQ (reference sequence). This CDR3 has 15 amino acids. CDR3 region: CASSVPGQGNYGYTF. CDR3 coding DNA: TGTGCCAGCAGCGTACCGGGACAGGGGAACTATGGCTACACCTTC.

This chain's CDR3 is CASSSGDRYYNEQFF. The CDR3 coding sequence is TGTGCCAGCAGTTCGGGGGACAGGTACTACAATGAGCAGTTCTTC. The J gene is TRBJ2-1, the V gene TRBV28; 8 positions agree with TRBD1. The CDR3 has 15 residues. Germline V lookup: CDR1 MDHEN, CDR2 SYDVKM. Trimming at V came to 4 bases and at J to 3 bases, leaving 5 bases not matched to a gene.

V and J are TRBV18 and TRBJ1-3, with 8 bases aligning to TRBD1. Per the germline V gene, CDR1 is KGHSH and CDR2 is LQKENI. The CDR3 spans 15 residues. V lost 6 bases and J lost 0; bases outside the gene matches: 4. The CDR3 loop reads CASSSTGGSGNTIYF. The CDR3 DNA reads as TGTGCCAGCTCGTCAACAGGGGGCTCTGGAAACACCATATATTTT.

The chain recombines TRBV24-1 with TRBJ1-2; 11 bases fit TRBD1. The germline V gene encodes CDR1 KGHDR and CDR2 SFDVKD. The CDR3 runs 22 residues. The trim removed 3 bases at V and 4 bases at J, leaving 24 bases unmatched. CDR3 nucleotides: TGTGCCACCAGTGATCACCCGGGGGGCGAGTCCCGGACAGGGGGCGGTGTCTATGGCTACACCTTC. It codes for CATSDHPGGESRTGGGVYGYTF.

V and J are TRBV2 and TRBJ2-7; 7 bases match TRBD1. Germline V gene lookup returns CDR1 SNHLY and CDR2 FYNNEI. The CDR3 spans 13 residues. V lost 4 bases and J lost 5; bases outside the gene matches: 5. The CDR3 DNA reads TGTGCCAGCAGTGGGAGACAGGGCGACGAGCAGTACTTC. Its translation is CASSGRQGDEQYF.

The chain has TRBV7-9 and TRBJ2-3, with TRBD2 identical over 14 bases. With V trimmed by 4 bases and J by 4 bases, 4 bases remained unmatched. The CDR3 spans 16 residues. Germline CDR1 reads SEHNR; CDR2 reads FQNEAQ (reference sequence). CDR3 protein: CASSYPGLAGADTQYF. The CDR3 coding sequence is TGTGCCAGCAGCTACCCGGGACTAGCGGGAGCAGATACGCAGTATTTT.

The chain uses TRBV10-3 and TRBJ1-6, with no clear D. The CDR3 sequence is 14 residues long. Looked up from germline, CDR1 is ENHRY and CDR2 is SYGVKD. Between the trimmed V and J ends, which lost 3 bases and 6 bases, there was a span of 9 bases. This CDR3 reads CAISDDKANSPLHF. CDR3 nucleotides: TGTGCCATCAGTGATGACAAAGCTAATTCACCCCTCCACTTT.

V and J are TRBV12-5 and TRBJ2-5; TRBD1 aligns across 8 bases. The CDR3 loop spans 14 amino acids. Germline CDR1 reads LGHNT; CDR2 reads FRNRAP. Trimming cost V 2 bases and J 3 bases; bases outside gene matches: 2. The chain's CDR3 is CASGLPQGEETQYF. The CDR3 nucleotides read TGTGCTAGTGGTTTGCCACAGGGGGAAGAGACCCAGTACTTC.

The V and J genes are TRBV5-8 and TRBJ1-1, with 11 bases lining up with TRBD1. The germline V gene has CDR1 SGHTS and CDR2 YDEGEE. J lost 0 bases, V lost 0 bases, and 4 bases had no gene match. The CDR3 consists of 17 residues. The CDR3 region has the DNA TGTGCCAGCAGCTTGGTCGGACAGGGGGCCTTGAACACTGAAGCTTTCTTT. As protein: CASSLVGQGALNTEAFF.

This clone has a handful of counts. This chain links TRBV9 with TRBJ2-3; 8 nucleotides align to TRBD2. Germline CDR1 and CDR2: SGDLS and YYNGEE. The CDR3 covers 14 residues. Trimming at V came to 4 bases and at J to 5 bases, leaving 6 bases not matched to a gene. CDR3 region: CASSPGTRGDTQYF. CDR3 coding DNA: TGTGCCAGCAGCCCCGGGACTAGGGGAGATACGCAGTATTTT.

The chain employs TRBV10-2 and TRBJ1-1, with 9 bases that match TRBD1. Germline V CDR1 and CDR2: WSHSY, SAAADI. The CDR3 is made up of 14 amino acids. V lost 6 bases, J lost 2 bases, and 4 bases stayed unmatched. CDR3 sequence: CASRGQGLNTEAFF. DNA of the CDR3: TGCGCCAGCAGGGGACAGGGCCTTAACACTGAAGCTTTCTTT.

This sequence joins TRBV5-1 and TRBJ2-6; D remains ambiguous. The CDR3 consists of 18 residues. V was clipped by 2 bases and J by 0 bases, with 15 bases between them. Germline V gene lookup returns CDR1 SGHRS and CDR2 YFSETQ. CDR3 coding DNA: TGCGCCAGCAGCTTTTCAGGCCGTACTCGCTCTGGGGCCAACGTCCTGACTTTC. Protein: CASSFSGRTRSGANVLTF.